This T cell receptor (beta chain) was captured in a study of blood T cell repertoires in COVID-19 (dated by TCRdb to 2018 to 2020). Background for the entire study: Samples from collaborators originated in the United States, Italy and Spain and spanned both the acute and convalescent phases of COVID-19. Where available, HLA class I and class II types were taken from metadata supplied by the sample provider and were not determined by assay-based typing. The samples were drawn from the first 160 participants of the ongoing ImmuneRACE study and from 950 to 1,500 subjects provided by 6 global collaborators. The material from the prospective study consisted of cDNA or gDNA derived from T cells, B-cell-depleted T cells, or PBMCs. A de-identified subject ID, COVID-19 status, age in years and sex were almost always included in the sample metadata. Subjects who had been exposed to COVID-19, were actively infected with it, or had recovered from it provided the deeply sampled blood TCRbeta repertoires that made up the dataset. The repertoires were released in a freely available public database intended as a resource for research on the immune response to SARS-CoV-2.

Points the paper makes about the study in general: Clinical and demographic metadata were provided uncurated, with the amount varying by source and participant.

Details on this clone: Its cognate antigen has yet to be identified. No base quality information exists; no much larger clone differs at one position.

Enrolling through a virtual design, the prospective study's participants ranged in age from roughly 18 to 100 years and lived across 20 to 30 United States geographic areas. To assign participants to cohorts, the prospective study relied on clinical history that participants themselves reported in a screening survey and a study questionnaire. For ImmuneRACE Cohort 3, a participant was defined as recovered based on two consecutive negative NP/OP PCR tests, clearance by a healthcare professional, or resolution of symptoms. In the prospective study, mobile phlebotomists collected whole blood, serum and a nasopharyngeal or oropharyngeal swab from each participant. Over a roughly two-month period, participants in the prospective study had the option of providing additional blood draws and questionnaires. Blood samples from the prospective study were shipped frozen or at room temperature prior to DNA extraction.

Per the germline V gene (reference sequence), MNHEY is the CDR1 and SMNVEV is the CDR2. The junction shows trimming of 8 bases on V and 4 bases on J, plus 23 bases between the germline ends. Reading from cysteine to phenylalanine, the CDR3 counts 16 amino acids. Only the CDR3 DNA is retained, 48 bases long and in frame from the first base. The immunoSEQ Assay, a bias-controlled multiplex PCR, was used to amplify TCRbeta CDR3 regions from genomic DNA. As for the authors' bioinformatics: Nucleated cell counts per sample were estimated from amplification of reference gene primers within the assay. To quantify the absolute abundance of each unique TCRbeta CDR3 rearrangement, sequence reads were collapsed and filtered. Productive Simpson clonality was computed per sample as the square root of Simpson's diversity index over productive rearrangements. TCRdb limited this immuneACCESS table to in-frame rearrangements with V and J called. A share of clones is missing; checked studies link under half to unresolved V genes, and the rest is unexplained. V and J calls and clone size follow that table, whereas D and trimming were derived from the DNA. Counted in this sample were 310,000 or so clones; roughly 90% of them appeared once. Around 9.3% of the sample comes from the top ten.

The material sequenced was PBMCs or T cells enriched from blood (not recorded which). The TCR sequence derives from a woman aged 18 to 35 who had recovered from COVID-19. The chain links TRBV27 with TRBJ1-1, with the D gene not confidently named. In nucleotides, the sequence is TGTGCCAGCCTAATGTGGGCGGGATTCCCCGCCACTGAAGCTTTCTTT. Its translation reads: CASLMWAGFPATEAFF.